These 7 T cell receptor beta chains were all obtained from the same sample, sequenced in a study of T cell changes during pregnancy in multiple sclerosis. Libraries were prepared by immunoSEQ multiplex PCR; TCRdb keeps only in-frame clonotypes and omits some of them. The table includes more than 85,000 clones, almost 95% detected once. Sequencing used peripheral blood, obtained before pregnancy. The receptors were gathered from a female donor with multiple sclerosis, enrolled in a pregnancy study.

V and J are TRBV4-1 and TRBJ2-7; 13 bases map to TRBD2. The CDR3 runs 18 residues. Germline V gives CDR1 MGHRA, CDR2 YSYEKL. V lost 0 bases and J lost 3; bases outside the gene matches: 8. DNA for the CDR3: TGCGCCAGCAGCCAAGATACTAGCGGGAGGGCCGGGGTCTACGAGCAGTACTTC. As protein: CASSQDTSGRAGVYEQYF.

CDR3 nucleotide sequence: TGTGCCAGCAGTTACACACGGGGAAACACTGAAGCTTTCTTT. Translation: CASSYTRGNTEAFF. The gene calls are TRBV6-5 and TRBJ1-1; unclear D gene. The V gene lost 2 bases and the J gene lost 2 bases, with 9 bases spanning the gap. The CDR3 consists of 14 residues. Germline V gene data show CDR1 as MNHEY and CDR2 as SVGAGI.

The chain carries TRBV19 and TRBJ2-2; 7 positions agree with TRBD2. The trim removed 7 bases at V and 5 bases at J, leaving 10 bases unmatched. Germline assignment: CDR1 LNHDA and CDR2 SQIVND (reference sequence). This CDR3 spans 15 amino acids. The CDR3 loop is CASKGSGGGTGELFF. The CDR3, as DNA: TGTGCCAGTAAGGGTTCGGGAGGCGGTACCGGGGAGCTGTTTTTT.

The CDR3 sequence is CASSLARGGVTGELFF. CDR3 nucleotides: TGTGCCAGCAGCTTAGCCCGGGGGGGGGTCACCGGGGAGCTGTTTTTT. The chain couples TRBV11-2 to TRBJ2-2, with TRBD2 identical over 8 bases. The trim removed 1 base at V and 4 bases at J, leaving 5 bases unmatched. The CDR3 is made up of 16 amino acids. Germline-derived CDR1 and CDR2 are SGHAT and FQNNGV.

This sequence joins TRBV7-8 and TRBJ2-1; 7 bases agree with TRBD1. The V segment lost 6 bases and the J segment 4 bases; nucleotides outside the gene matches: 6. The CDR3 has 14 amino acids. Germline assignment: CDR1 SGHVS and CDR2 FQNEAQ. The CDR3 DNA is TGTGCCAGCAGACCCGACAGGGTATACAATGAGCAGTTCTTC. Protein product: CASRPDRVYNEQFF.

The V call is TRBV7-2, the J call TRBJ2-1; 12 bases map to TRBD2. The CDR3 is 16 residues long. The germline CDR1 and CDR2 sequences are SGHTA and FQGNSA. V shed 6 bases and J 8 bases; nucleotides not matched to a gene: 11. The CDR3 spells CASRVGTSGRGDEQFF. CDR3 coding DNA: TGTGCCAGCAGGGTAGGGACTAGCGGGCGAGGGGATGAGCAGTTCTTC.

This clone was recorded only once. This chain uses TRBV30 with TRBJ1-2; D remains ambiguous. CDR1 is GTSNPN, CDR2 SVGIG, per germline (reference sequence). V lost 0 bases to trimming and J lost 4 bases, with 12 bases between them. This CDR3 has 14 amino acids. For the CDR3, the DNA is TGTGCCTGGAGTGTTGGGGAGGGTCCCTATGGCTACACCTTC. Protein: CAWSVGEGPYGYTF.